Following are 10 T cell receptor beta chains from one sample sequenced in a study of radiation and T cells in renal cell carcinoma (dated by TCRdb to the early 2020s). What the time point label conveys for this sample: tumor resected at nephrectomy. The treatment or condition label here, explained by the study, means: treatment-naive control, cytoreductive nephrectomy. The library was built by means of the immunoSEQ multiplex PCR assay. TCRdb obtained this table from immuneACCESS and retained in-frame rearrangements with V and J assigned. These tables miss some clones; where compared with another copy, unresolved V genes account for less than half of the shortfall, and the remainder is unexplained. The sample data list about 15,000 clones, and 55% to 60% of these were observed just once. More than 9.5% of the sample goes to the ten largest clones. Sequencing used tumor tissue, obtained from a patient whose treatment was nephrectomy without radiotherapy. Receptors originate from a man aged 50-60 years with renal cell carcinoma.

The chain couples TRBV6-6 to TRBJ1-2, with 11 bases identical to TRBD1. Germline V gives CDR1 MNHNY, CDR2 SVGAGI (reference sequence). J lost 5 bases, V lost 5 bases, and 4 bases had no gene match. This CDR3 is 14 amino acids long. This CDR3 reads CASSGDRGGYGYTF. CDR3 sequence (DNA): TGTGCCAGCAGTGGGGACAGGGGGGGTTATGGCTACACCTTC.

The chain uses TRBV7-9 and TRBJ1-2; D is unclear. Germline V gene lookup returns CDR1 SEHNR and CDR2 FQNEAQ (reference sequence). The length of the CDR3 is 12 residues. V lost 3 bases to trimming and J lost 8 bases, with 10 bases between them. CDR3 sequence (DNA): TGTGCCAGCAGCTTCGGGGATGGCGGCTACACCTTC. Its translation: CASSFGDGGYTF.

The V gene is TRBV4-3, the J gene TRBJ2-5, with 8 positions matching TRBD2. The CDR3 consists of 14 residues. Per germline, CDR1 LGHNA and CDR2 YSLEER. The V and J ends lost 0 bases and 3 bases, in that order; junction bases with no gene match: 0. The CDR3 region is CASSQELAEETQYF. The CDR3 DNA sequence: TGCGCCAGCAGCCAAGAACTAGCGGAAGAGACCCAGTACTTC.

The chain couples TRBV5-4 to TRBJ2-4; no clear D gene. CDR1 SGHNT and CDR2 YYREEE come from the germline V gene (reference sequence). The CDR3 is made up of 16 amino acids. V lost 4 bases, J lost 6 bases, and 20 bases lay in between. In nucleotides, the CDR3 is TGTGCCAGCAGCGAAGTGCCGGATTCTTTAGGAAACATTCAGTACTTC. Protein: CASSEVPDSLGNIQYF.

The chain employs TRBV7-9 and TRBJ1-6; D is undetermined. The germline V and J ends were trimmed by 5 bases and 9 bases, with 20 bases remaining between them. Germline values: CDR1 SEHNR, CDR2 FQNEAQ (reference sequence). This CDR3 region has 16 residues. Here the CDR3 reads CASSHPVGGVGSPLHF. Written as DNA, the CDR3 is TGTGCCAGCAGCCACCCAGTGGGCGGGGTCGGTTCACCCCTCCACTTT.

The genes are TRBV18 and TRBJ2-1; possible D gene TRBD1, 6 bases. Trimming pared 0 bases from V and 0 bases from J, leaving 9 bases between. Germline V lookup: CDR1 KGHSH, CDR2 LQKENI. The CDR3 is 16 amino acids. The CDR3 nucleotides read TGTGCCAGCTCACCACCTGGACAGCGCTCCTACAATGAGCAGTTCTTC. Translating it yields CASSPPGQRSYNEQFF.

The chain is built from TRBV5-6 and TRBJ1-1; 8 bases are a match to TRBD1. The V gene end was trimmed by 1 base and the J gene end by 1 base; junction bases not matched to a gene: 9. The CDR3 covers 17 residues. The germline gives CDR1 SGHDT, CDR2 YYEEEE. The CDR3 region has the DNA TGTGCCAGCAGCTTGTTTGACAGGGGTGTAGGGAACACTGAAGCTTTCTTT. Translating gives CASSLFDRGVGNTEAFF.

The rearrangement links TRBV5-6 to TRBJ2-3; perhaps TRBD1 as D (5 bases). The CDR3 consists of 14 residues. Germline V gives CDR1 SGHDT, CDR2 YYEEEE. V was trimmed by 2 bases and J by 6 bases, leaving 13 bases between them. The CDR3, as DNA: TGTGCCAGCAGCTTCCCCTCAGGGATCGATACGCAGTATTTT. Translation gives CASSFPSGIDTQYF. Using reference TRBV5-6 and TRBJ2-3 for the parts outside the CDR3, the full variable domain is DAGVTQSPTHLIKTRGQQVTLRCSPKSGHDTVSWYQQALGQGPQFIFQYYEEEERQRGNFPDRFSGHQFPNYSSELNVNALLLGDSALYLCASSFPSGIDTQYFGPGTRLTVL.

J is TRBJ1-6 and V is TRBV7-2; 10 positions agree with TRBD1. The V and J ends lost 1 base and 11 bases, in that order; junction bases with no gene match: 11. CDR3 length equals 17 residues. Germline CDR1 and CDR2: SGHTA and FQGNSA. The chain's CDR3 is CASSLVRGPGTGAPLHF. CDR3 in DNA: TGTGCCAGCAGCTTAGTTAGGGGGCCCGGGACAGGGGCACCCCTCCACTTT.

CDR3 in amino acids: CASSEGTGNYEQYF. The CDR3, as DNA: TGTGCCAGCAGTGAGGGGACAGGGAACTACGAGCAGTACTTC. V usage is TRBV25-1 and J usage is TRBJ2-7, with 9 bases fitting TRBD1. Per the germline V gene, CDR1 is MGHDK and CDR2 is SYGVNS. V lost 3 bases, J lost 3 bases, and 3 bases stayed unmatched. The CDR3 extends over 14 amino acids.